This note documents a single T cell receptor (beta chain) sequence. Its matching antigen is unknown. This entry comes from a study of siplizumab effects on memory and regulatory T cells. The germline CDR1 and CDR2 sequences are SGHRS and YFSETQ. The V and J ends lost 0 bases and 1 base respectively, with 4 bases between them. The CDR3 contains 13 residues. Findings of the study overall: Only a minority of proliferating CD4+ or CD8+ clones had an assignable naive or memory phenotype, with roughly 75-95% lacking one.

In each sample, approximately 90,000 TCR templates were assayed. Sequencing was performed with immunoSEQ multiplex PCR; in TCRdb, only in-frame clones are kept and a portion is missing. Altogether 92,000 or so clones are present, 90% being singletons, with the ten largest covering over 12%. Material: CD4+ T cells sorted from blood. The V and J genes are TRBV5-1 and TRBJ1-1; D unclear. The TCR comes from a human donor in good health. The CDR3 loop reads CASSLEWNTEAFF. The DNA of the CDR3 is TGCGCCAGCAGCTTGGAGTGGAACACTGAAGCTTTCTTT.